This T cell receptor (beta chain) appears in the sequencing data of a study of blood T cell repertoires in COVID-19. Study background: Some COVID-19 samples were acute and others convalescent; all came from the United States, Italy and Spain. The cDNA or gDNA used as material had been derived from T cells, B-cell-depleted T cells, or PBMCs.

As originally analysed: Using reference gene primer amplification, nucleated cell counts were estimated. Method: immunoSEQ multiplex PCR; TCRdb's copy keeps in-frame clones and lacks some. D and trimming come from the DNA, and the V and J calls and clone size come from that table. Among 120,000 to 150,000 clones, about 80% were seen once, and the ten largest hold 5% to 7.5%. Germline V CDR1 and CDR2: SGHRS, YFSETQ. Unmatched junction bases numbered 8, after V lost 0 bases and J lost 5 bases. The CDR3 is made up of 17 amino acids. This TCR was recovered from a human donor in a cohort sampled during active COVID-19. The sample comprised peripheral blood. This chain joins TRBV5-1 and TRBJ2-1; 10 nucleotides align to TRBD2. CDR3 residues: CASSLASGGLYNNEQFF. For the CDR3, the DNA is TGCGCCAGCAGCTTGGCTAGCGGGGGCCTTTATAACAATGAGCAGTTCTTC.